The following is a TCR beta chain sequence with its context. Its target is not known. This sample stems from a study of T cell responses to AZD1222 COVID-19 vaccine. Overall study: Combined were second doses at about 4 or about 12 weeks.

V was cut by 0 bases and J by 4 bases, with 5 bases left in between. The CDR3 spans 13 residues. CDR1 and CDR2 from the germline V gene are SGHTA and FQGTGA. The study, taken as a whole, reports: Just a handful of people given AZD1222 tested seropositive at baseline. Researchers took repertoire samples only after the peak T cell response had come.

Some clones are missing from TCRdb's copy, which holds only in-frame ones; the method was immunoSEQ multiplex PCR. The sample includes roughly 100,000 clones, 70% to 90% seen only once; the top ten take 2.5% to 3%. The TCR was taken from an adult in good health. Sequencing was performed on peripheral blood, taken on day 0 of AZD1222 vaccination. V usage is TRBV7-3 and J usage is TRBJ2-3, with D tentatively TRBD1 or TRBD2 (5 bases each). CDR3 sequence: CASSLTGADTQYF. The CDR3 DNA follows: TGTGCCAGCAGCTTAACGGGGGCAGATACGCAGTATTTT.